The clone carrying this TCR beta chain was counted many times. TCRdb reanalysed the RT-PCR reads using MiXCR and keeps one entry per CDR3 protein. The sample includes around 700,000 distinct CDR3 sequences, 12% to 15% of them seen just once. V lost 3 bases, J lost 4 bases, and 17 bases stayed unmatched. The CDR3 is 18 residues long. CDR1 is SGHKS, CDR2 YYEKEE, per germline (reference sequence). Material: memory CD4+ T cells from blood. The chain links TRBV5-5 to TRBJ1-2; TRBD1 matches at 8 bases. The TCR comes from a female donor in good health, serving as a healthy control. CDR3 sequence reads: CASSYTHFRTGRAYGYTF. The CDR3 DNA is TGTGCCAGCAGCTACACACACTTCAGGACAGGGCGTGCCTATGGCTACACCTTC.